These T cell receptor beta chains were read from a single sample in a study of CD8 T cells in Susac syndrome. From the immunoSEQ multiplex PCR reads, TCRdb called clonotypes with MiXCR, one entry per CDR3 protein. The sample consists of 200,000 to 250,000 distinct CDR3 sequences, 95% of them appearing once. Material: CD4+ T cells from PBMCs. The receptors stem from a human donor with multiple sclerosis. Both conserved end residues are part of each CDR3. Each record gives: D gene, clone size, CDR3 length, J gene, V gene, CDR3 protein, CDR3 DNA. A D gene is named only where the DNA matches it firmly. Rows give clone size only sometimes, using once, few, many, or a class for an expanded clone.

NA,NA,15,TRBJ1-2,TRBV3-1,CASSPRTAYNYGYTF,TGTGCCAGCAGCCCGCGGACAGCCTATAACTATGGCTACACCTTC
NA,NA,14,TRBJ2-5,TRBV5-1,CASSLSGQEGTQYF,TGCGCCAGCAGCCTGTCGGGGCAGGAGGGGACCCAGTACTTC
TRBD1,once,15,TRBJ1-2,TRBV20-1,CSARPRQGLNYGYTF,TGCAGTGCTAGACCAAGACAGGGCTTGAACTATGGCTACACCTTC
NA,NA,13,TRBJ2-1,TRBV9,CASSVGRANEQFF,TGTGCCAGCAGCGTAGGACGGGCGAATGAGCAGTTCTTC
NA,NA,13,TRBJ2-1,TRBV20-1,CSAMREVDDEQFF,TGCAGTGCTATGAGGGAAGTAGACGATGAGCAGTTCTTC
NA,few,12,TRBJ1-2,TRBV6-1,CASSLEGHGYTF,TGTGCCAGCAGTTTGGAGGGGCACGGCTACACCTTC
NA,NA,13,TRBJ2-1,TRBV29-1,CSVVPVSYNEQFF,TGCAGCGTTGTCCCAGTCTCCTACAATGAGCAGTTCTTC
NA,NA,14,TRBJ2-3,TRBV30,CAWSKRTSTDTQYF,TGTGCCTGGAGTAAGCGGACTAGCACAGATACGCAGTATTTT
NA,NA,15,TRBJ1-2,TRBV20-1,CSARGGTRGNYGYTF,TGCAGTGCTAGAGGGGGGACTAGGGGTAACTATGGCTACACCTTC
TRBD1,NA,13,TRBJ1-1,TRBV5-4,CAGNWDRDTEAFF,TGTGCCGGGAATTGGGACAGGGACACTGAAGCTTTCTTT